This TCR beta chain stems from a study of blood T cell repertoires in COVID-19. On the study more broadly: From T cells, B-cell-depleted T cells, or PBMCs came the material, which was cDNA or gDNA.

The authors' processing: Estimation of nucleated cell counts was performed using reference gene primer amplification. The protocol was immunoSEQ multiplex PCR, while the TCRdb copy is restricted to in-frame clones and leaves out a portion. V and J calls and clone size are given by that table; D and trimming were obtained from the DNA. The data show around 300,000 clones, with just under 90% seen just once and 6.3% held by the top ten. V was clipped by 6 bases and J by 3 bases, with 15 bases between them. The germline gives CDR1 LNHDA, CDR2 SQIVND (reference sequence). The CDR3 spans 14 residues. The Seattle patients, enrolled during active infection, were followed longitudinally.

The chain links TRBV19 to TRBJ2-7, with a tentative D call TRBD1 (6 bases). The specimen was peripheral blood. This receptor was taken from a woman between 45 and 65 years old with COVID-19, enrolled during active disease. For the CDR3, the DNA is TGTGCCAGTAGGGACTCCGGACAGATCTACGAGCAGTACTTC. Translation: CASRDSGQIYEQYF.